The T cell receptor (beta chain) under discussion was sequenced for a study of T cell responses to AZD1222 COVID-19 vaccine. This clone was found once. This CDR3 has 15 residues. V lost 4 bases and J lost 1, with 13 bases in between. The germline V gene encodes CDR1 SGHRS and CDR2 YFSETQ. Clones were read by immunoSEQ multiplex PCR, and TCRdb kept only the in-frame ones, dropping some. The table has 130,000 to 150,000 clones, around four fifths seen once. The sequencing here drew on peripheral blood, taken on day 0 of MenACWY control vaccination. The receptor's source is an adult in good health. The V and J genes are TRBV5-1 and TRBJ2-3; perhaps D is TRBD1 or TRBD2 (5 bases each). The chain's CDR3 is CASSTWGIRTDTQYF. In DNA form, the CDR3 reads TGCGCCAGCAGCACTTGGGGGATTCGCACAGATACGCAGTATTTT.